This TCR beta chain was retrieved from a study of healthy donors' naive CD4 and CD8 T cells. Study results and limitations: Most V and J genes were reportedly biased between naive CD4+ and CD8+ cells. Homeostatic proliferation of naive T cells was not examined as a bias source. Negatively charged CDR3s marked CD8+ lineage; positively charged CDR3s marked CD4+ lineage.

A word on this clonotype: What it recognizes is unknown.

Naive CD4+ cells were sorted as CD4+CD8-CD45RO-CD45RA+; naive CD8+ as CD8+CD4-CD45RA+CD27bright. Starting from approximately 500 ng of total RNA, TCR libraries were made with linear amplification. TCRdb used MiXCR to reprocess the reads, holding one entry per CDR3 protein. The table lists around 180,000 distinct CDR3 sequences, under 85% of them singletons. With 4 bases clipped from V and 10 bases from J, the junction kept 3 bases outside the gene matches. Germline CDR1 and CDR2: MNHEY and SMNVEV (reference sequence). This CDR3 spans 11 amino acids. The sequence was collected from a pool of human donors in good health; the sample pools cells from several healthy donors. Input material: naive CD4+ and CD8+ T cells sorted from blood, pooled from several donors. V gene TRBV27 combines with J gene TRBJ2-7; 8 nucleotides agree with TRBD1. The chain's CDR3 is CASSSGQGQYF. In nucleotides, the CDR3 is TGTGCCAGCAGTTCCGGACAGGGACAGTACTTC.